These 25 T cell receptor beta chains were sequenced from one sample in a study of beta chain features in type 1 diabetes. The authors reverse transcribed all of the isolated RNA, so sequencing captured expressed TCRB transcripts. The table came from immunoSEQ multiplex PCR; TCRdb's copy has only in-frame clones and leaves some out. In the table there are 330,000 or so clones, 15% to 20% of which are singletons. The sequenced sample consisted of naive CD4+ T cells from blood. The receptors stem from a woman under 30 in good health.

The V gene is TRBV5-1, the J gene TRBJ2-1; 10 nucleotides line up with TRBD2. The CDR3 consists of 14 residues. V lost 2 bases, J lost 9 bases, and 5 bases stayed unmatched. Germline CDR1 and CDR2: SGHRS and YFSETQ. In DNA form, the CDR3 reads TGCGCCAGCAGCTTAGCTAGCGGGAGTCGTGAGCAGTTCTTC. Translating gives CASSLASGSREQFF.

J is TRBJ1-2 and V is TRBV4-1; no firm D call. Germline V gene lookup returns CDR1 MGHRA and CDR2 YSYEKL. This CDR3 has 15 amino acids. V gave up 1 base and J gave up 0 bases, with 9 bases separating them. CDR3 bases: TGCGCCAGCAGCCAAGTGTTCACGGCTAACTATGGCTACACCTTC. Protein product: CASSQVFTANYGYTF.

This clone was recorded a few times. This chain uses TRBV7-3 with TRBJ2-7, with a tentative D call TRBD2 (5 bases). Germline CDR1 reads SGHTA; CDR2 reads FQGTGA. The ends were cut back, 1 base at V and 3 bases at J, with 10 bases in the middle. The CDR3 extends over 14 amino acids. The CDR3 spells CASSLNRTYYEQYF. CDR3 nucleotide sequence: TGTGCCAGCAGCTTAAATAGGACTTACTACGAGCAGTACTTC.

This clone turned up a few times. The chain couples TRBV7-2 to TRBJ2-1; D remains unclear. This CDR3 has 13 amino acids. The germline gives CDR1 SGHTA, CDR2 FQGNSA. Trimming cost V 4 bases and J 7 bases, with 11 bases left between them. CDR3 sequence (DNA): TGTGCCAGCAGCTCCGGCGCGGAGAATGAGCAGTTCTTC. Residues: CASSSGAENEQFF.

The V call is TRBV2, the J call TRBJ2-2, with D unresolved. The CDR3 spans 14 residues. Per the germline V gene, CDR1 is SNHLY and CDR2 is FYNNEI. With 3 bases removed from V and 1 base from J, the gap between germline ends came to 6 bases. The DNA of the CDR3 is TGTGCCAGCAGTGATGGCTTGAACACCGGGGAGCTGTTTTTT. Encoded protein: CASSDGLNTGELFF.

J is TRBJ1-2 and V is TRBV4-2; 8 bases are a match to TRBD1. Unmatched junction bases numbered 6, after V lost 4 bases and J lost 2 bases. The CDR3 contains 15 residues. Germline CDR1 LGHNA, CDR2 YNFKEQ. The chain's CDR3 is CASSRMDRENYGYTF. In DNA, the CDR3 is TGTGCCAGCAGCCGGATGGACAGGGAAAACTATGGCTACACCTTC.

The CDR3 region is CASISRNRAFF. Written as DNA, the CDR3 is TGTGCCAGCATCTCCAGGAACAGAGCTTTCTTT. The chain has TRBV6-5 and TRBJ1-1, with D hard to call. The V gene's germline CDR1 is MNHEY and CDR2 SVGAGI. The CDR3 has 11 residues. The V and J ends lost 7 bases and 10 bases respectively, with 13 bases between them.

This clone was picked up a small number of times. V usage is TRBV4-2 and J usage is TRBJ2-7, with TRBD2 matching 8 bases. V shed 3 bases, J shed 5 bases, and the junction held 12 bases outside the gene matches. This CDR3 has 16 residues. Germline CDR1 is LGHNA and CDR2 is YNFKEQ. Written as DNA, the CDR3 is TGTGCCAGCAGCCATACCAGCGGGGGCACCCTCGACGAGCAGTACTTC. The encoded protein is CASSHTSGGTLDEQYF.

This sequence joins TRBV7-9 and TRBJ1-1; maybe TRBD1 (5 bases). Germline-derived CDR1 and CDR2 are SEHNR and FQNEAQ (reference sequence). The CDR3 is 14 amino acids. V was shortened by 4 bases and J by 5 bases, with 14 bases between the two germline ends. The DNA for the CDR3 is TGTGCCAGCAGCTCCGGCAGGGAAGTAACTGAAGCTTTCTTT. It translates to CASSSGREVTEAFF.

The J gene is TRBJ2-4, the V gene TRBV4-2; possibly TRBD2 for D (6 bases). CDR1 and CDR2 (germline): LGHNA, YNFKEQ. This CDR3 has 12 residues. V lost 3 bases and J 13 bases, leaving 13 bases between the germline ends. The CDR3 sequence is CASSQAGSLQYF. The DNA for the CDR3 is TGTGCCAGCAGCCAGGCGGGGTCCCTCCAGTACTTC.

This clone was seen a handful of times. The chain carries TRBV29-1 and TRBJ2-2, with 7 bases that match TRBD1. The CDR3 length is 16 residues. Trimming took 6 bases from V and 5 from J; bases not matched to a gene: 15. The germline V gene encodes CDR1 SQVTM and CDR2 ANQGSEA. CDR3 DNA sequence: TGCAGCGTCCGAAACGTTAGACAGGGTGGGACCGGGGAGCTGTTTTTT. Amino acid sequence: CSVRNVRQGGTGELFF.

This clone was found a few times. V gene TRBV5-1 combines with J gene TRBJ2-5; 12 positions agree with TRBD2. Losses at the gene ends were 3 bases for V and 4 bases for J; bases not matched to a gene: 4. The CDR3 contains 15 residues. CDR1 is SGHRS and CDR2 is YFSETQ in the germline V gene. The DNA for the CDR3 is TGCGCCAGCAGCTCCGGACTAGCGGGACCAGAGACCCAGTACTTC. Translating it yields CASSSGLAGPETQYF. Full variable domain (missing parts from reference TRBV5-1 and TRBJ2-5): KAGVTQTPRYLIKTRGQQVTLSCSPISGHRSVSWYQQTPGQGLQFLFEYFSETQRNKGNFPGRFSGRQFSNSRSEMNVSTLELGDSALYLCASSSGLAGPETQYFGPGTRLLVL.

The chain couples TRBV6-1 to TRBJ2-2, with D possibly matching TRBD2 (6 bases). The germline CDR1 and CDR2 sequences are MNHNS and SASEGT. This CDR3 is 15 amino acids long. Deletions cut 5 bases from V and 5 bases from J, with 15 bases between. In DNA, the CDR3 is TGTGCCAGCAGTATTGCGGGACTTGGGACCGGGGAGCTGTTTTTT. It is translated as CASSIAGLGTGELFF.

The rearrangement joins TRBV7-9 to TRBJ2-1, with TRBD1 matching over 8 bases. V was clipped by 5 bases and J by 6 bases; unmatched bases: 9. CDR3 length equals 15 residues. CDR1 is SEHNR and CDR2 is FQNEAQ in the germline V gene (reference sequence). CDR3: CASSPQEDRVNEQFF. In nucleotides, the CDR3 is TGTGCCAGCAGCCCCCAGGAGGACAGGGTCAATGAGCAGTTCTTC.

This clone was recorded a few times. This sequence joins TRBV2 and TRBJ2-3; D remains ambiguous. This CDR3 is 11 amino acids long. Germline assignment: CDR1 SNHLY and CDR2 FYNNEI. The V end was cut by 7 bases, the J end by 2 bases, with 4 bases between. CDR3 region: CASKPTDTQYF. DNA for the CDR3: TGTGCCAGCAAGCCCACAGATACGCAGTATTTT.

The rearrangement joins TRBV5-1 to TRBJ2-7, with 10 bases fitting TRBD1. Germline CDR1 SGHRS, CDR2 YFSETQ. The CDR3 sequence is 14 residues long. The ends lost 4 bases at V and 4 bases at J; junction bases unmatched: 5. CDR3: CASSGMGQGYEQYF. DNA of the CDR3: TGCGCCAGCAGCGGGATGGGACAGGGGTACGAGCAGTACTTC.

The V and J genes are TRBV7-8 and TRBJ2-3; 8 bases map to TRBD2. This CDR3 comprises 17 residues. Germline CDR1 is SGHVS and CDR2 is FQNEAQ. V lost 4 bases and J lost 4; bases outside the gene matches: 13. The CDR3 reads CASSSVPIAGPPDTQYF. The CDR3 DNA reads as TGTGCCAGCAGCTCGGTTCCTATAGCGGGGCCGCCAGATACGCAGTATTTT.

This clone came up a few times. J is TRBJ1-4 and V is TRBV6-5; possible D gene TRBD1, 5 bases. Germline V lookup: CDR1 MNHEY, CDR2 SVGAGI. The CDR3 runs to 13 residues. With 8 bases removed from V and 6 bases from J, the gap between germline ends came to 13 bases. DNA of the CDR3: TGTGCCAGCCGTCGAGGGGAGGATGAAAAACTGTTTTTT. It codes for CASRRGEDEKLFF.

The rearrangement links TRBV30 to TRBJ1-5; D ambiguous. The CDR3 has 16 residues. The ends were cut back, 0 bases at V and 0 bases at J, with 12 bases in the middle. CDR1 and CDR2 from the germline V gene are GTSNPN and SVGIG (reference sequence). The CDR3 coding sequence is TGTGCCTGGAGTGTAGCTAGCTCCCTTAGCAATCAGCCCCAGCATTTT. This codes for CAWSVASSLSNQPQHF. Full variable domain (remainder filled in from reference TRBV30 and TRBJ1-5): SQTIHQWPATLVQPVGSPLSLECTVEGTSNPNLYWYRQAAGRGLQLLFYSVGIGQISSEVPQNLSASRPQDRQFILSSKKLLLSDSGFYLCAWSVASSLSNQPQHFGDGTRLSIL.

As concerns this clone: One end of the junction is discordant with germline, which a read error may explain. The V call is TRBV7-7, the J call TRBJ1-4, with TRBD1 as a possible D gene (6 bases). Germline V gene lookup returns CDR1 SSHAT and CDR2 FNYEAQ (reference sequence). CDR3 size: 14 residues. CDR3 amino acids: CASSYPSGDQKLFF. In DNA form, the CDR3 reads TGTGCTAGCAGCTATCCCTCAGGGGATCAAAAACTGTTTTTT.

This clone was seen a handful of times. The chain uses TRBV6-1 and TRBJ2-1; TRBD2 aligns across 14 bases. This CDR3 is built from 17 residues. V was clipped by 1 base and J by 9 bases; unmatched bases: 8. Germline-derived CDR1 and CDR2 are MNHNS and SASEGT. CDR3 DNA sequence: TGTGCCAGCAGTGAAGGTGGGGGGACTAGCGGGAGAGTTGAGCAGTTCTTC. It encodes CASSEGGGTSGRVEQFF.

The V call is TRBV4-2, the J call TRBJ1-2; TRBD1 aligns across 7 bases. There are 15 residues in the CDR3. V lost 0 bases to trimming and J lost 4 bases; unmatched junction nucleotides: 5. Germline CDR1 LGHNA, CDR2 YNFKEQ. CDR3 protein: CASSQERGDSYGYTF. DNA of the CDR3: TGTGCCAGCAGCCAAGAGCGGGGGGACAGCTATGGCTACACCTTC.

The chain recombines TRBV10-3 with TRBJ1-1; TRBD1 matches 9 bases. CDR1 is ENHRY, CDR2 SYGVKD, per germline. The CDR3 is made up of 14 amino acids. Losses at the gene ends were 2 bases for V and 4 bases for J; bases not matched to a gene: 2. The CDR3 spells CAISEGTGRTEAFF. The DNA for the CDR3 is TGTGCCATCAGTGAGGGGACAGGGCGCACTGAAGCTTTCTTT.

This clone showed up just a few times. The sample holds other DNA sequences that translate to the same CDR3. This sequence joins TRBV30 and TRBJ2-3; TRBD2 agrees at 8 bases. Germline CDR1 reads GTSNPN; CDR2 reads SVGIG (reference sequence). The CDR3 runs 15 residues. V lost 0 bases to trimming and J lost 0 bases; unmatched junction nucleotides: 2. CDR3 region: CAWSVTSGSTDTQYF. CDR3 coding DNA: TGTGCCTGGAGTGTCACTAGCGGAAGCACAGATACGCAGTATTTT.

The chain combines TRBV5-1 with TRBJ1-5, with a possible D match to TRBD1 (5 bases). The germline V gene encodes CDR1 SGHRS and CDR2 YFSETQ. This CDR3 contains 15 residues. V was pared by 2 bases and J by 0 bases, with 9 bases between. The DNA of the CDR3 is TGCGCCAGCAGCTTCACAGGAAATAGCAATCAGCCCCAGCATTTT. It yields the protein CASSFTGNSNQPQHF.